This entry is about one T cell receptor beta chain. Its antigen is as yet unknown. TCRdb re-called the 5' RACE reads through MiXCR, storing one row per CDR3 protein. The profile shows 1,800,000 or so distinct CDR3 sequences, under 35% of them singletons. The data originate from a study of identical twins. Whole-study findings and limits: Twins showed weaker excess sharing in their beta out-of-frame sequences. A partial confounding effect on zero-insertion analyses could come from invariant MAIT and iNKT cells.

This CDR3 region has 14 residues. CDR1 is SGHAT, CDR2 FQNNGV, per germline. J lost 6 bases, V lost 3 bases, and 4 bases had no gene match. This chain links TRBV11-2 with TRBJ2-1; TRBD2 matches 8 bases. This sequence was found in a newborn girl in good health. Specimen: cord blood. DNA for the CDR3: TGTGCCAGCAGCTTTCTAGCGGGCCTCAATGAGCAGTTCTTC. Amino acid sequence: CASSFLAGLNEQFF.